Reported below is one TCR beta chain. Per the original data handling: Cell counts per sample came from amplifying reference gene primers. Sequenced by immunoSEQ multiplex PCR; TCRdb stores in-frame clones only, minus some. The D gene and trimming were derived from the DNA, and the V and J assignments and clone size from that table. The repertoire holds some 530,000 clones, with approximately 85% as singletons. This entry belongs to a study of blood T cell repertoires in COVID-19. Study in general: Spain, Italy and the United States supplied samples that represented acute and convalescent COVID-19. PBMCs, B-cell-depleted T cells, or T cells provided the cDNA or gDNA that made up the material.

The ends lost 8 bases at V and 0 bases at J; junction bases unmatched: 3. The CDR3 consists of 14 residues. The V and J genes are TRBV5-3 and TRBJ1-1; 11 positions match TRBD1. TRBV5-3 is classed as an ORF, of uncertain function. This receptor was taken from a human donor in a cohort sampled during active COVID-19. What was sequenced was peripheral blood. The chain's CDR3 is CASGTGGMNTEAFF. In nucleotides, the CDR3 is TGTGCCAGTGGGACAGGGGGAATGAACACTGAAGCTTTCTTT.